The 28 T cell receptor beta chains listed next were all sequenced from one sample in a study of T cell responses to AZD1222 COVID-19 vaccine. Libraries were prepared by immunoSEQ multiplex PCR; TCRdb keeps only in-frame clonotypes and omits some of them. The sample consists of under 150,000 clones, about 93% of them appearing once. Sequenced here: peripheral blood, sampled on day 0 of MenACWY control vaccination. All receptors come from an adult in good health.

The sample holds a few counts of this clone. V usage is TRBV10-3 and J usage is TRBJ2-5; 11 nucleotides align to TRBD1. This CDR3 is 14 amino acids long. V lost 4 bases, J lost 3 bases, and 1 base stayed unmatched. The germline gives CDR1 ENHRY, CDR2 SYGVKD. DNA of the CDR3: TGTGCCATCAGTGGGACAGGGGGCGAAGAGACCCAGTACTTC. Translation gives CAISGTGGEETQYF.

The CDR3 sequence: CASYGQENYGYTF. Here the CDR3 DNA reads TGTGCCAGCTACGGGCAGGAGAACTATGGCTACACCTTC. The J gene is TRBJ1-2, the V gene TRBV27; no definite D call. There are 13 residues in the CDR3. Between the trimmed V and J ends, which lost 8 bases and 2 bases, there was a span of 12 bases. CDR1 and CDR2 (germline): MNHEY, SMNVEV (reference sequence).

The CDR3 loop is CASSLGGGSALEPQHF. CDR3 DNA sequence: TGTGCCAGCAGCTTAGGGGGCGGGTCAGCCCTTGAGCCCCAGCATTTT. The rearrangement links TRBV7-9 to TRBJ1-5, with D maybe TRBD1 (5 bases). Germline loops: CDR1 SEHNR, CDR2 FQNEAQ (reference sequence). The V and J ends lost 1 base and 8 bases respectively, with 18 bases between them. The CDR3 sequence is 16 residues long.

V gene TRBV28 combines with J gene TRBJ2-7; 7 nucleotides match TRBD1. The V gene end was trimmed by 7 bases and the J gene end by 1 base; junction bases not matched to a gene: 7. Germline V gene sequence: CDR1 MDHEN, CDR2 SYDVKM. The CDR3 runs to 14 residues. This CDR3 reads CASTPLGQSYEQYF. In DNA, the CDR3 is TGTGCCAGCACCCCACTGGGACAGTCCTACGAGCAGTACTTC.

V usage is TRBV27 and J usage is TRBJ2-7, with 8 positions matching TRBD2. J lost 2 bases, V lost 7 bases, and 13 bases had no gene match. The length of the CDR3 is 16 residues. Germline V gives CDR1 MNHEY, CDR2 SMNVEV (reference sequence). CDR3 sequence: CASTPEVVAGPYEQYF. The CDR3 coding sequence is TGTGCCAGCACCCCGGAGGTAGTAGCGGGACCCTACGAGCAGTACTTC.

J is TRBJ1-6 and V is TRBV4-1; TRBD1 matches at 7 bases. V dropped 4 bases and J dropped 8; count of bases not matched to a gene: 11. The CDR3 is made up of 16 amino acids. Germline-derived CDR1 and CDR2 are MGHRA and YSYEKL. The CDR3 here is CASSPDRLPIDSPLHF. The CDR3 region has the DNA TGCGCCAGCAGCCCGGACAGGCTCCCTATTGATTCACCCCTCCACTTT.

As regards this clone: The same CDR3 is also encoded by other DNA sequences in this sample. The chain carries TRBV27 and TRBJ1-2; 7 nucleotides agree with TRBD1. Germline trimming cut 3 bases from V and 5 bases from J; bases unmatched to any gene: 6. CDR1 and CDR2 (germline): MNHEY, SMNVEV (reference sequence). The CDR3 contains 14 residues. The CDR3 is CASSFSGTAYGYTF. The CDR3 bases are TGTGCCAGCAGTTTTAGCGGGACAGCATATGGCTACACCTTC.

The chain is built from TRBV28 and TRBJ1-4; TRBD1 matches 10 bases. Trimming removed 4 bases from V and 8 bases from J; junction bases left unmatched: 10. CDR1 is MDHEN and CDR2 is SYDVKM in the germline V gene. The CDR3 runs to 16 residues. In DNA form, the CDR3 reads TGTGCCAGCAGTTCGACCGGGACAGGGGTGGGGGAAAAACTGTTTTTT. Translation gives CASSSTGTGVGEKLFF.

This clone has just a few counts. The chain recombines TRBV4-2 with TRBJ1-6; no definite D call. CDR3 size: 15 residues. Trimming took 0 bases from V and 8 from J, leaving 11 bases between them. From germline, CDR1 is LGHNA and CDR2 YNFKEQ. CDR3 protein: CASSQEQLWDSPLHF. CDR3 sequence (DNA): TGTGCCAGCAGCCAAGAACAGCTGTGGGATTCACCCCTCCACTTT.

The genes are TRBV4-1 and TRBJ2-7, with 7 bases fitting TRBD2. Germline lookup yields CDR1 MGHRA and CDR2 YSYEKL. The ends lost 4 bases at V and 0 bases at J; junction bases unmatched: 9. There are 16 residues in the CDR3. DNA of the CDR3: TGCGCCAGCAGCCGGGGAGGCGGGAGAAGCTCCTACGAGCAGTACTTC. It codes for CASSRGGGRSSYEQYF.

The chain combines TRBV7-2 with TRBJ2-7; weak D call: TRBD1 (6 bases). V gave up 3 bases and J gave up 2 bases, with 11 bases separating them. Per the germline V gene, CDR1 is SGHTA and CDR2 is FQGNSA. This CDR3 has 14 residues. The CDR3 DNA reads TGTGCCAGCAGCTTCGACAGGATCGCCTACGAGCAGTACTTC. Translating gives CASSFDRIAYEQYF.

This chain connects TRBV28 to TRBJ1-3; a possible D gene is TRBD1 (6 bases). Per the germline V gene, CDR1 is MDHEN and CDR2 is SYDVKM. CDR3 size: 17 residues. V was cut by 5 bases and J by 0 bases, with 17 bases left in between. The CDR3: CASSPGRWGHSGNTIYF. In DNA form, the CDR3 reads TGTGCCAGCAGTCCCGGCCGTTGGGGGCACTCTGGAAACACCATATATTTT.

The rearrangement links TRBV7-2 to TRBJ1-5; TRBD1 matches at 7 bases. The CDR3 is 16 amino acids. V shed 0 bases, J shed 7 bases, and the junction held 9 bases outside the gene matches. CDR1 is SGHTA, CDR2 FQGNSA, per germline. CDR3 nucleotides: TGTGCCAGCAGCTTAGCAAGACAGGGAAGGGAGCAGCCCCAGCATTTT. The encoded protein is CASSLARQGREQPQHF. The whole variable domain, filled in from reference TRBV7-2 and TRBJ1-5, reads GAGVSQSPSNKVTEKGKDVELRCDPISGHTALYWYRQSLGQGLEFLIYFQGNSAPDKSGLPSDRFSAERTGGSVSTLTIQRTQQEDSAVYLCASSLARQGREQPQHFGDGTRLSIL.

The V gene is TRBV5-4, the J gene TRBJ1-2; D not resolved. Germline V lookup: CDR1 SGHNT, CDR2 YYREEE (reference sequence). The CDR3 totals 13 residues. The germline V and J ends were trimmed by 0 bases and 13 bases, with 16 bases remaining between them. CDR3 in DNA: TGTGCCAGCAGCTTGGCCTCGGGCCAAGCACTCACCTTC. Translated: CASSLASGQALTF.

CDR3 region: CATSRDRTWAGTEAFF. The CDR3 coding sequence is TGTGCCACCAGCAGAGATCGTACGTGGGCGGGCACTGAAGCTTTCTTT. This chain links TRBV15 with TRBJ1-1; the D is unclear. Trimming stripped 0 bases from V and 4 bases from J, with 15 bases between. The CDR3 is made up of 16 amino acids. CDR1 is LNHNV, CDR2 YYDKDF, per germline (reference sequence).

The CDR3 bases are TGTGCCAGCAGCCATAGTAGGTACCCTCAAGAGACCCAGTACTTC. This translates into CASSHSRYPQETQYF. V is TRBV3-1 (or the pseudogene TRBV3-2) and J is TRBJ2-5; D uncertain. Trimming took off 3 bases at V and 2 bases at J, with 13 bases between the two ends. This CDR3 region has 15 residues. Per germline, CDR1 LGHDT and CDR2 YNNKEL (reference sequence).

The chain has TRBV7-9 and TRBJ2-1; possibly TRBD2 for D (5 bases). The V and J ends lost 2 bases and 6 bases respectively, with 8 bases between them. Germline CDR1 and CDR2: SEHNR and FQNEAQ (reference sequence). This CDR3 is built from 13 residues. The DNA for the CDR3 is TGTGCCAGCAGCTTAACCGCGGGCAATGAGCAGTTCTTC. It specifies CASSLTAGNEQFF.

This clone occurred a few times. The CDR3 loop reads CASSPLTFLNEQFF. The CDR3 nucleotides read TGTGCCAGCAGCCCACTTACGTTCCTCAATGAGCAGTTCTTC. V usage is TRBV7-9 and J usage is TRBJ2-1; D is ambiguous. V lost 5 bases and J 6 bases, leaving 14 bases between the germline ends. This CDR3 comprises 14 residues. CDR1 and CDR2 (germline): SEHNR, FQNEAQ (reference sequence).

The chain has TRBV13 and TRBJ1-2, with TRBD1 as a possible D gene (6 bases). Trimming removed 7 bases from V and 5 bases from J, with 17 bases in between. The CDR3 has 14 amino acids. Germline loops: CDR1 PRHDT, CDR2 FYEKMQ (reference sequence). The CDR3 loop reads CASTTGKGPYGYTF. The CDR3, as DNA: TGTGCCAGCACCACAGGGAAGGGACCTTATGGCTACACCTTC.

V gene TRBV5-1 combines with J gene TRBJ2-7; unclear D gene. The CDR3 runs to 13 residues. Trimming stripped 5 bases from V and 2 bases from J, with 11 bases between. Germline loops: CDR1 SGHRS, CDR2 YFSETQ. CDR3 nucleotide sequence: TGCGCCAGCAGTGCCGGTTCTCCCTACGAGCAGTACTTC. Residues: CASSAGSPYEQYF.

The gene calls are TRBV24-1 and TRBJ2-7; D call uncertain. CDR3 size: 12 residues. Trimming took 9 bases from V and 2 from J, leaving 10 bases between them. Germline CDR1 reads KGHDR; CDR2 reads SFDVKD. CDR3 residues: CATSGLTYEQYF. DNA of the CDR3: TGTGCCACCTCGGGCCTCACCTACGAGCAGTACTTC.

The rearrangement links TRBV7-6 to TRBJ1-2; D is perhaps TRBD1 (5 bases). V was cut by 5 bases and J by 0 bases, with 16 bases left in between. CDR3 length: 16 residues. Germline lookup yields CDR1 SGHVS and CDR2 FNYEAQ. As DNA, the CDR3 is TGTGCCAGCAGCCCACGGCTGGCACAGGCTAACTATGGCTACACCTTC. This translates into CASSPRLAQANYGYTF. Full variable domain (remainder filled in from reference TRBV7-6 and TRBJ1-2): GAGVSQSPRYKVTKRGQDVALRCDPISGHVSLYWYRQALGQGPEFLTYFNYEAQQDKSGLPNDRFSAERPEGSISTLTIQRTEQRDSAMYRCASSPRLAQANYGYTFGSGTRLTVV.

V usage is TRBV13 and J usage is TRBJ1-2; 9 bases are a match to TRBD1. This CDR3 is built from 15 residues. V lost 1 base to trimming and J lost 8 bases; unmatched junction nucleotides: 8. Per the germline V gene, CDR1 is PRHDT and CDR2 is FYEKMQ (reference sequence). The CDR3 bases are TGTGCCAGCAGCTTAGCCCGGGGACAGGGCGGGGGCTACACCTTC. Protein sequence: CASSLARGQGGGYTF. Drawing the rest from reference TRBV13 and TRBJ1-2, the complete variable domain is AAGVIQSPRHLIKEKRETATLKCYPIPRHDTVYWYQQGPGQDPQFLISFYEKMQSDKGSIPDRFSAQQFSDYHSELNMSSLELGDSALYFCASSLARGQGGGYTFGSGTRLTVV.

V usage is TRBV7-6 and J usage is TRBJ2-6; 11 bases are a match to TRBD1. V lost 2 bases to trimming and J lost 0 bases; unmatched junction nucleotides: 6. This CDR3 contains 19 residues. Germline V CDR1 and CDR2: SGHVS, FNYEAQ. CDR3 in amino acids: CASSLRSGTGGSGANVLTF. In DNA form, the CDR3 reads TGTGCCAGCAGCTTAAGGTCGGGGACAGGGGGCTCTGGGGCCAACGTCCTGACTTTC.

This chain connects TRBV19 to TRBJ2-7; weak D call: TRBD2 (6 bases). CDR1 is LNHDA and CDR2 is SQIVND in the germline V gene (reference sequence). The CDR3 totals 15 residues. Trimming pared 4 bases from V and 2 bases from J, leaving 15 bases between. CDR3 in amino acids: CASSRGLDGAYEQYF. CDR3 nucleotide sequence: TGTGCCAGTAGTAGGGGACTGGATGGGGCCTACGAGCAGTACTTC.

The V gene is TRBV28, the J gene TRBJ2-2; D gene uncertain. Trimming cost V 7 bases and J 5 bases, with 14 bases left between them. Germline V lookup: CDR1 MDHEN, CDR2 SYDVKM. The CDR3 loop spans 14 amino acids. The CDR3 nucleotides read TGTGCCAGCATCTGGGCCGGACGGACCGGGGAGCTGTTTTTT. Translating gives CASIWAGRTGELFF.

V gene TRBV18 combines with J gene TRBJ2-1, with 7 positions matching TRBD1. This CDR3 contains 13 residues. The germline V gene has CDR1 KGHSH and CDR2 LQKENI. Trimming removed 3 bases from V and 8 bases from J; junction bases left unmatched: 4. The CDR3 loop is CASSPYRGDEQFF. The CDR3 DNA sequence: TGTGCCAGCTCACCCTACAGGGGCGATGAGCAGTTCTTC.

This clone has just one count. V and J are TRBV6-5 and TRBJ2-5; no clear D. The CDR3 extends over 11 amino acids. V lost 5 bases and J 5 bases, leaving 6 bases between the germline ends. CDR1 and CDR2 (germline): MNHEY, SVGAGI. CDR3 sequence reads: CASSNGETQYF. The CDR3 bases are TGTGCCAGCAGTAACGGTGAGACCCAGTACTTC.